The source of this T cell receptor (beta chain) is a study of T cell clones after liver transplantation. The data were produced by immunoSEQ multiplex PCR, yet TCRdb's version contains in-frame clones alone and is incomplete. The repertoire consists of tens of thousands of clones, with around 75% occurring once and the leading ten covering about a third. The CDR3 length is 16 residues. V dropped 0 bases and J dropped 2 bases, with 14 bases sitting between them. CDR1 and CDR2 from the germline V gene are LNHNV and YYDKDF (reference sequence). Thawed unstimulated PBMCs were FACS-sorted by CD3, CD4 and CD8 into two populations.

Source: CD8+ T cells from blood, taken around 52 months after liver transplant. The sequence was collected from a human patient who received a liver transplant. Some T cells may be transferred from the graft donor. The chain carries TRBV15 and TRBJ2-7, with D possibly matching TRBD1 (6 bases). Here the CDR3 reads CATSRDEGDSPYEQYF. CDR3 bases: TGTGCCACCAGCAGAGATGAGGGGGATTCCCCCTACGAGCAGTACTTC.